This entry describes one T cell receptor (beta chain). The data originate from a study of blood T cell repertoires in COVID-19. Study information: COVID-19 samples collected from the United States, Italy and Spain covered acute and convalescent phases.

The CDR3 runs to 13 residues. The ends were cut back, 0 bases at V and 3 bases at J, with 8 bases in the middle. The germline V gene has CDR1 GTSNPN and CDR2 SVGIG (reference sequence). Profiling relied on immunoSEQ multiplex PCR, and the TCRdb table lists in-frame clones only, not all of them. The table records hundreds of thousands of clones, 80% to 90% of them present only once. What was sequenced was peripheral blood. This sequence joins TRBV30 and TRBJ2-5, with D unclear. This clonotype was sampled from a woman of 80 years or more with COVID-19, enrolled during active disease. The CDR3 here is CAWSVRVKETQYF. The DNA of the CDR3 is TGTGCCTGGAGTGTACGAGTTAAAGAGACCCAGTACTTC.